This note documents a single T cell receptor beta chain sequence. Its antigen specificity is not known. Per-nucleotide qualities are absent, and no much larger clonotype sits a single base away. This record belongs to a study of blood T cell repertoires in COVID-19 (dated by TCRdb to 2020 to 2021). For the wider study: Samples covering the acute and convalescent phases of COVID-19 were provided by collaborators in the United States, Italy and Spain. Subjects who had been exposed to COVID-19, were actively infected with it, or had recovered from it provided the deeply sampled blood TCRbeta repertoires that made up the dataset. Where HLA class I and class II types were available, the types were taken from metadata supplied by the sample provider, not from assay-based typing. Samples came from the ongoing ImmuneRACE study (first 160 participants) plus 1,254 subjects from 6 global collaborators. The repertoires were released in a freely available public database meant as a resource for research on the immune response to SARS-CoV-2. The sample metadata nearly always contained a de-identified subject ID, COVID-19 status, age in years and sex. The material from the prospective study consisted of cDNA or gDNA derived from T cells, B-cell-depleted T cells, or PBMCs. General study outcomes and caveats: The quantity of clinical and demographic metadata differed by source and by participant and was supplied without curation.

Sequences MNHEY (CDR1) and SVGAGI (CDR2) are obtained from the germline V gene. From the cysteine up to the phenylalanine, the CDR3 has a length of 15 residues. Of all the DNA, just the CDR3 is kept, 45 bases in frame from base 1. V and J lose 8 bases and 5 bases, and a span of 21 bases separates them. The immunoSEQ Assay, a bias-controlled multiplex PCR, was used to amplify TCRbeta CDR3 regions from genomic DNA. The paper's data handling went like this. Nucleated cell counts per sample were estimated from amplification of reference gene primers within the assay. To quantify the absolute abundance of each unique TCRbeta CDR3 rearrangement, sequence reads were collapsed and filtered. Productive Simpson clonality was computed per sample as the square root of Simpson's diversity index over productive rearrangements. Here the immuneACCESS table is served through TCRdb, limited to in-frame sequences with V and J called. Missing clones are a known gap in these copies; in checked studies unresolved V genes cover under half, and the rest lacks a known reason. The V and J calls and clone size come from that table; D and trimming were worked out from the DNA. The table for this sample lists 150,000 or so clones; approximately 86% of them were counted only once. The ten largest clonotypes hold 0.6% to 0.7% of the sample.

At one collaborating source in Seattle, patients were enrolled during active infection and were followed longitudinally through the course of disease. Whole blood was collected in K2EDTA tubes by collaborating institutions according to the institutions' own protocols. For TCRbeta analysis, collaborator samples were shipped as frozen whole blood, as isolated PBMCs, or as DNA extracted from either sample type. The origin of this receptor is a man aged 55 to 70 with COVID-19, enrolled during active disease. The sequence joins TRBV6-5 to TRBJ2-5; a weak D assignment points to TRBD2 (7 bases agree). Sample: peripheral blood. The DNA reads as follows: TGTGCCAGCGGGAGCGGGGCGGGGGCGTGGGAGACCCAGTACTTC. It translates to CASGSGAGAWETQYF.